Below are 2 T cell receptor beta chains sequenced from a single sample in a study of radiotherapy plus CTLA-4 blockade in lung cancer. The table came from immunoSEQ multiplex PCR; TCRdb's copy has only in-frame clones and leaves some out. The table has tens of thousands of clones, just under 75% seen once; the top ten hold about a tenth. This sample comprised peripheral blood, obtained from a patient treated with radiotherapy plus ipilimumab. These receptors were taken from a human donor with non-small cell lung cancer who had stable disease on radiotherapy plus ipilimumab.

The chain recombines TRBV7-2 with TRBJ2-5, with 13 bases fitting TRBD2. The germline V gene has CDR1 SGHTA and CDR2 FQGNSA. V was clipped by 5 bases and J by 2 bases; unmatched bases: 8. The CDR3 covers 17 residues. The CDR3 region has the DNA TGTGCCAGCAGCCTGCGGACTAGCGGGGGAGGGCAAGAGACCCAGTACTTC. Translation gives CASSLRTSGGGQETQYF.

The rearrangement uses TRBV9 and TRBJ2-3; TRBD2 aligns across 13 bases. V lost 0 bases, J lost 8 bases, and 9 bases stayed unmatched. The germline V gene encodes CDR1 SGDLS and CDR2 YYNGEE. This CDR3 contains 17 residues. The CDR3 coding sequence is TGTGCCAGCAGCGTAGAACCACTAGCGGGGGGGCGCGTTACGCAGTATTTT. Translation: CASSVEPLAGGRVTQYF. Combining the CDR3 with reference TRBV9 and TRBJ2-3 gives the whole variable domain DSGVTQTPKHLITATGQRVTLRCSPRSGDLSVYWYQQSLDQGLQFLIQYYNGEERAKGNILERFSAQQFPDLHSELNLSSLELGDSALYFCASSVEPLAGGRVTQYFGPGTRLTVL.